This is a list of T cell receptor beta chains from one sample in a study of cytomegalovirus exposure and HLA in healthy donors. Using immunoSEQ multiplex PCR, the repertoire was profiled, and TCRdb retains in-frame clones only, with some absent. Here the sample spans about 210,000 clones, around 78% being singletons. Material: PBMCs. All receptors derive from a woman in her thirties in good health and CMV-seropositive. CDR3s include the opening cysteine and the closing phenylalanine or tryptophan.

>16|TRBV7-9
CASSSRDTSNTGELFF
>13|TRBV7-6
CASSQGGQGAFYF
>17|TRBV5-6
CASSLEGLPGRVNEQFF
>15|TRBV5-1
CASSFSGSSYNEQFF
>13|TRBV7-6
CASSHQENTEAFF
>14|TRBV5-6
CASSPGLRTGELFF
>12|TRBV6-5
CASSLAGRTQFF
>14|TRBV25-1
CASIGGPNTGELFF
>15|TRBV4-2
CASSQARYKQETQYF
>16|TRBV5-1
CASSLEYRSLQGEQFF
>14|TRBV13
CASSETGETGELFF
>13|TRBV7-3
CASSLQTLYEQYF
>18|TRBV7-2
CASSSNPLGGGPYNEQFF
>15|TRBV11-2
CASSLVLAGGETQYF
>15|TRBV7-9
CASSPRRDNSYEQYF
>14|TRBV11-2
CASSLGSGRETQYF
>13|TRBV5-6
CASSGRRINEQFF
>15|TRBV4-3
CASSQETTSGDEQFF
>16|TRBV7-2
CASSSFSGAVNTEAFF
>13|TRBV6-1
CASSQTGNYGYTF
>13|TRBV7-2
CASSLARDYGYTF
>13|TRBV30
CAWRGQGDQPQHF
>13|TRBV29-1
CSVGKGGPYEQYF
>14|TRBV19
CASSISSGTGELFF
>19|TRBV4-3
CASSQDLGLPGISYNEQFF
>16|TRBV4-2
CASSQDRTGADLEAFF
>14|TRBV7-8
CASSLGRGREKLFF
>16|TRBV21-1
CASSKALAYHNEKLFF
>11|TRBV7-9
CSSSFKETQYF
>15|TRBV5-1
CASSLALAGVYEQYF
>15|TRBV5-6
CASSWALTGGGGYTF
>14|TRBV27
CASSLQGASYEQYF